A single T cell receptor beta chain is shown here with its context. The CDR3 has 16 residues. V dropped 0 bases and J dropped 4 bases, with 13 bases sitting between them. CDR1 is LGHNA and CDR2 is YNFKEQ in the germline V gene. The sample belongs to a study of blood T cell repertoires in COVID-19. In the study overall: PBMCs, B-cell-depleted T cells, or T cells were the source of the cDNA or gDNA that made up the material.

How the authors handled the data: Nucleated cell number was recorded as an estimate derived from reference gene primer amplification. Sequencing was performed with immunoSEQ multiplex PCR; in TCRdb, only in-frame clones are kept and a portion is missing. V, J and clone size were drawn from that table, and D and trimming were deduced from the DNA. The sample holds 120,000 or so clones; over 70% are singletons and the top ten take over 5%. Sample: peripheral blood. The receptor was derived from an older man with active or convalescent COVID-19. V usage is TRBV4-2 and J usage is TRBJ1-3; D may be TRBD1 (6 bases). CDR3: CASSQELDSAGNTIYF. The CDR3 nucleotides are TGTGCCAGCAGCCAAGAACTGGACAGCGCCGGAAACACCATATATTTT.